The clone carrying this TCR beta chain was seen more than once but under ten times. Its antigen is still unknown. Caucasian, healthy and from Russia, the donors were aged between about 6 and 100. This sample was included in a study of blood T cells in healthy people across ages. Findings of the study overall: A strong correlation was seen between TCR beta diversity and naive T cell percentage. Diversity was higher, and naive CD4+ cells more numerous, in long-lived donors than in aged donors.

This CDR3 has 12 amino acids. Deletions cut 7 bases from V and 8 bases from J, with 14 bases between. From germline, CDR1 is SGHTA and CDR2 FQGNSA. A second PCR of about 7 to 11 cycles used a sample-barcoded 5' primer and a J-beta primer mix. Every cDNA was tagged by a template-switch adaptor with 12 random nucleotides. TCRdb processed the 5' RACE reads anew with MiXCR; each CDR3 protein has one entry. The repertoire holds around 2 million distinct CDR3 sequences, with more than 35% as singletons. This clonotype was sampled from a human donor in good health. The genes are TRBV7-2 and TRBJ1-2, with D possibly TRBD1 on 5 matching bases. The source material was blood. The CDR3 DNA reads TGTGCCAGCACCACTGGGGGGAAAGGCTACACCTTC. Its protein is CASTTGGKGYTF.